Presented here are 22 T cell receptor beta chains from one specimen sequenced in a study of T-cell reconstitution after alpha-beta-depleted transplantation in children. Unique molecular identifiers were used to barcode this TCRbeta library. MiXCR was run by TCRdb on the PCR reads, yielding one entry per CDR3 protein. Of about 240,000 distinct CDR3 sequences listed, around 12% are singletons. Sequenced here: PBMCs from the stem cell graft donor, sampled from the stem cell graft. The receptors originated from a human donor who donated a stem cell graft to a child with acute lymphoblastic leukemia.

The CDR3 loop is CASSLDHGTSHNEQFF. CDR3 DNA: TGTGCCAGCAGCCTAGATCACGGGACTAGCCACAATGAGCAGTTCTTC. The chain links TRBV4-2 to TRBJ2-1, with 9 bases identical to TRBD2. This CDR3 contains 16 residues. Looked up from germline, CDR1 is LGHNA and CDR2 is YNFKEQ. After removal of 4 bases from V and 5 bases from J, the junction contained 9 bases not matched to a gene.

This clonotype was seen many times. CDR3 in DNA: TGTGCCAGCAGCGATAACAGGGGGCGGACGCCTTTCTTT. Translated, it gives CASSDNRGRTPFF. J is TRBJ1-1 and V is TRBV9, with 9 bases aligning to TRBD1. J gave up 12 bases and V 3 bases, and 9 bases lay outside the gene matches. The CDR3 loop spans 13 amino acids. Germline V gene sequence: CDR1 SGDLS, CDR2 YYNGEE.

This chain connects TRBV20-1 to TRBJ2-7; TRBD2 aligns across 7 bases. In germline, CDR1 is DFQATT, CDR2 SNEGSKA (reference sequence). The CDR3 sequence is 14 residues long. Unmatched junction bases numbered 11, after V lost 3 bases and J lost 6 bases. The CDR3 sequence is CSASRGGVGAEQYF. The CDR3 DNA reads TGCAGTGCTAGTCGCGGGGGAGTAGGGGCCGAGCAGTACTTC.

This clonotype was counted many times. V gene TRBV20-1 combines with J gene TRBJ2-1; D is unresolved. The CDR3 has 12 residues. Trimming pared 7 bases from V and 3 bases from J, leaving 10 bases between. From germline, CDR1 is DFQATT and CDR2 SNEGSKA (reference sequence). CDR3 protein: CSVLPRYNEQFF. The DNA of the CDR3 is TGCAGTGTCCTCCCCCGCTACAATGAGCAGTTCTTC.

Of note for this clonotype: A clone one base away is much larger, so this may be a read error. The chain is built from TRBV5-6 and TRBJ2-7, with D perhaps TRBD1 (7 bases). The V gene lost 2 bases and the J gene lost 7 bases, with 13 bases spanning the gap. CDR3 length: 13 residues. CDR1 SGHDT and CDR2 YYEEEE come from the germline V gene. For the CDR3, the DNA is TGTGCCAGCAGCTTCGGGACAGCGGGTGAGCAGTACTTC. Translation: CASSFGTAGEQYF.

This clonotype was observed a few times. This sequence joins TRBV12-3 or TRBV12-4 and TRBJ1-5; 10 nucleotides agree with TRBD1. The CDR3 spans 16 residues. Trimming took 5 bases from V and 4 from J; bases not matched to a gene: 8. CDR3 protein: CASSPLGTGENQPQHF. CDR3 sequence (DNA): TGTGCCAGCAGTCCTCTTGGGACAGGGGAGAATCAGCCCCAGCATTTT.

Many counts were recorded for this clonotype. CDR3 in amino acids: CASSEASGSPYEQYF. CDR3 DNA sequence: TGTGCCAGCAGTGAAGCATCCGGGTCCCCTTACGAGCAGTACTTC. The rearrangement links TRBV6-1 to TRBJ2-7; no definite D call. Germline V lookup: CDR1 MNHNS, CDR2 SASEGT. The V and J ends lost 0 bases and 4 bases respectively, with 13 bases between them. CDR3 length: 15 amino acids.

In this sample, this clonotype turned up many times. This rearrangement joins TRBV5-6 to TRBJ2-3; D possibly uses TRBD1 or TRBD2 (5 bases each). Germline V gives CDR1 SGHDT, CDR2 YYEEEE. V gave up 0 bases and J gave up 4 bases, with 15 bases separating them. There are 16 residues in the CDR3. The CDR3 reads CASSLDFGTSADTQYF. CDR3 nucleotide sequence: TGTGCCAGCAGCTTGGATTTCGGGACCTCCGCAGATACGCAGTATTTT.

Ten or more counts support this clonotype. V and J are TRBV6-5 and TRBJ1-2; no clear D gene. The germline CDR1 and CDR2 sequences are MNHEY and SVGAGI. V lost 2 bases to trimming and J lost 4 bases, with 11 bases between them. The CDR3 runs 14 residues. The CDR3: CASSYSPGPYGYTF. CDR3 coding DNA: TGTGCCAGCAGTTACAGTCCAGGTCCCTATGGCTACACCTTC.

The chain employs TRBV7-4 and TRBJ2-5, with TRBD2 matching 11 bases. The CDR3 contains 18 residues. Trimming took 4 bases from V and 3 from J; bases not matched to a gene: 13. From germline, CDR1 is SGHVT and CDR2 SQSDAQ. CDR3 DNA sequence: TGTGCCAGCAGCTCGGTTCGATTAGCGGGAGGGATAAAAGAGACCCAGTACTTC. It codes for CASSSVRLAGGIKETQYF. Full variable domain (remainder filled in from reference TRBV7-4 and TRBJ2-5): GAGVSQSPRYKVAKRGRDVALRCDSISGHVTLYWYRQTLGQGSEVLTYSQSDAQRDKSGRPSGRFSAERPERSVSTLKIQRTEQGDSAVYLCASSSVRLAGGIKETQYFGPGTRLLVL.

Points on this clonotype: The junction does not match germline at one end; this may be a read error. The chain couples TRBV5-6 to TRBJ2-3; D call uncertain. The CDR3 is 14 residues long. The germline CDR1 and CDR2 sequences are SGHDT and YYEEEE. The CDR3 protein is CARSSTAGEHTQYF. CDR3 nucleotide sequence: TGTGCCCGCAGCTCGACCGCTGGGGAACATACGCAGTATTTT.

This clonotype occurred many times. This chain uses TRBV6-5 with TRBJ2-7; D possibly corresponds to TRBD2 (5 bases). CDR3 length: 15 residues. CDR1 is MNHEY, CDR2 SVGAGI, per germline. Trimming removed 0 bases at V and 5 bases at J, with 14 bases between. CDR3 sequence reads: CASSYSDRRRNEQYF. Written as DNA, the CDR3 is TGTGCCAGCAGTTACTCGGACCGCCGGAGGAACGAGCAGTACTTC.

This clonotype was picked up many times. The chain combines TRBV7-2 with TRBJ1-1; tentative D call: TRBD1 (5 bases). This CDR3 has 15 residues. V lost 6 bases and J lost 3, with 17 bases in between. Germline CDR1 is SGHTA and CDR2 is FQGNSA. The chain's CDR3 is CASSLEGARYTEAFF. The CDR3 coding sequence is TGTGCCAGCAGTCTTGAAGGGGCCCGATACACTGAAGCTTTCTTT.

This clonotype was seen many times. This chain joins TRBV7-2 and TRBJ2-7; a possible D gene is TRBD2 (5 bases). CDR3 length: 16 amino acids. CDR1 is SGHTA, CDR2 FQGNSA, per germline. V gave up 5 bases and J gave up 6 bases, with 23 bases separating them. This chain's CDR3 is CASSILLRTEGGEQYF. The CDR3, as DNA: TGTGCCAGCAGCATTCTACTCAGAACAGAGGGCGGCGAGCAGTACTTC.

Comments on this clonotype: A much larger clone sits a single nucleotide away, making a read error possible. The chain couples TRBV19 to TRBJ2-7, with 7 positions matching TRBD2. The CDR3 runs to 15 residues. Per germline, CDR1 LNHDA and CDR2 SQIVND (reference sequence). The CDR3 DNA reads TGTGCCAGTAGTCCCCGGGGCCGCGGGAGCTACGAGCAGTGCTTC. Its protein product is CASSPRGRGSYEQCF.

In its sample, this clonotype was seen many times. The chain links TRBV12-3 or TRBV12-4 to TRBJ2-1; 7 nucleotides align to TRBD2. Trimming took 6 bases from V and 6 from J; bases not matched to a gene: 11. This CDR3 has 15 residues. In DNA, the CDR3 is TGTGCCAGCAGCGAAGGACTAGTTTCTGGCAATGAGCAGTTCTTC. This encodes CASSEGLVSGNEQFF.

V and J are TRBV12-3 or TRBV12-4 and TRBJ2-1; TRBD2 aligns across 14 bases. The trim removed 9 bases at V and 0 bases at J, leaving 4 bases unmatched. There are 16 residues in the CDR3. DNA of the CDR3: TGTGCCAGTATAGGGACTAGCGGGGGCTCCTACAATGAGCAGTTCTTC. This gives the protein CASIGTSGGSYNEQFF.

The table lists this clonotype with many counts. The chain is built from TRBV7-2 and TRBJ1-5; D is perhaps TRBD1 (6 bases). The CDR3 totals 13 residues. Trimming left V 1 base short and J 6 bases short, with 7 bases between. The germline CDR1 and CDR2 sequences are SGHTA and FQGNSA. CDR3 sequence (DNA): TGTGCCAGCAGCTTAGTCAGGGGTCAGCCCCAGCATTTT. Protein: CASSLVRGQPQHF.

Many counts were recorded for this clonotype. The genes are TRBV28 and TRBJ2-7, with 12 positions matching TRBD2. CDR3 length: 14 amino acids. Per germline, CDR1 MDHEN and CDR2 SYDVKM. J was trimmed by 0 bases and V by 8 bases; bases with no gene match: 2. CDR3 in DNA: TGTGCCAGCGCTAGCGGGAGGGCCTCCTACGAGCAGTACTTC. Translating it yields CASASGRASYEQYF.

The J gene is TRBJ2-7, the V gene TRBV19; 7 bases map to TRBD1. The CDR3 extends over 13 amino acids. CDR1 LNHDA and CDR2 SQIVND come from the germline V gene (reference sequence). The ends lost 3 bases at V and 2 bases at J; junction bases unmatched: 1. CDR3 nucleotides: TGTGCCAGTAGTATCGGACAGGCCTACGAGCAGTACTTC. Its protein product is CASSIGQAYEQYF.

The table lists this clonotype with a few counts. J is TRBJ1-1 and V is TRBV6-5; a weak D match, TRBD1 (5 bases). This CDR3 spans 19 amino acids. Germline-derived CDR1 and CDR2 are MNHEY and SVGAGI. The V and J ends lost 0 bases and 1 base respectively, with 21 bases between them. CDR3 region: CASSYSMPPPDTKNTEAFF. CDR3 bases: TGTGCCAGCAGTTACTCGATGCCCCCCCCGGACACCAAGAACACTGAAGCTTTCTTT.

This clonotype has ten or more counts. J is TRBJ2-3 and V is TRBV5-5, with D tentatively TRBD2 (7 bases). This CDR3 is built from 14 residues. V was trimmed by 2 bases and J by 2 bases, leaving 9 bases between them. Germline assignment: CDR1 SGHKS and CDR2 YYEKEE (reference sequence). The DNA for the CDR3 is TGTGCCAGCAGCTTTGGGGGGGCCACAGATACGCAGTATTTT. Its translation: CASSFGGATDTQYF.